This T cell receptor beta chain was found in a study of T cells after yellow fever vaccination. Points from the study as a whole: It was the secondary response that reached its peak faster, day 5 versus 15, but it was weaker. The CD4 and CD8 compartments had a small share of their clonotypes in common.

V was shortened by 2 bases and J by 8 bases, with 16 bases between the two germline ends. The germline V gene has CDR1 GTSNPN and CDR2 SVGIG (reference sequence). The CDR3 loop spans 14 amino acids. This clonotype was detected only a few times. Antigen specificity is unknown. Template-switching 5'RACE yielded the TCR cDNA; a universal primer site and UMIs were added in the process. TCRdb re-derived calls from the 5' RACE reads in MiXCR, one entry per CDR3 protein. In the table there are around 550,000 distinct CDR3 sequences, 19% of which are singletons. This receptor was taken from a man aged 30 to 45 who received the YFV17D yellow fever vaccine. Sequencing used PBMCs, obtained 15 days after the yellow fever booster vaccination. The chain carries TRBV30 and TRBJ2-1; no reliable D call. In nucleotides, the CDR3 is TGTGCCTGGAGTATTGTTGGCGTAGAGTATGAGCAGTTCTTC. It specifies CAWSIVGVEYEQFF.